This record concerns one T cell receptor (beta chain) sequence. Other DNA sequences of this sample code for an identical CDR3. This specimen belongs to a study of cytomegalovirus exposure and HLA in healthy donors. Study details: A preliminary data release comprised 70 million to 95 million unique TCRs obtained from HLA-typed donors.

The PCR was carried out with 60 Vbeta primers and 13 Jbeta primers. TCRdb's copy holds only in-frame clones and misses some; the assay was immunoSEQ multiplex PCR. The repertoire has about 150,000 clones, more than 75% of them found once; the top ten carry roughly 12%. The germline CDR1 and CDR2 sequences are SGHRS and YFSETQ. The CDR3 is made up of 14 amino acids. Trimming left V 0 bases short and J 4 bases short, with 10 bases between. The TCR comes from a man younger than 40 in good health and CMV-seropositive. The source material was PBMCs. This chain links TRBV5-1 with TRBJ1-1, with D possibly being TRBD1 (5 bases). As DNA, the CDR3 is TGCGCCAGCAGCTTGGATGGAGGGGTCACTGAAGCTTTCTTT. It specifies CASSLDGGVTEAFF.